This TCR beta chain was captured by sequencing in a study of blood T cell repertoires in COVID-19. The CDR3 runs to 16 residues. V lost 0 bases and J 4 bases, leaving 12 bases between the germline ends. Germline V gene data show CDR1 as MGHRA and CDR2 as YSYEKL. Generated by immunoSEQ multiplex PCR, the TCRdb table keeps only in-frame clones and is missing some. The sample includes approximately 150,000 clones, around 90% of them seen just once. The sample taken for sequencing was peripheral blood. This sequence joins TRBV4-1 and TRBJ2-2; D possibly corresponds to TRBD1 (5 bases). The TCR sequence derives from a woman between 45 and 65 years old with acute or convalescent COVID-19. CDR3 region: CASSQDVGQGTGELFF. The CDR3 DNA follows: TGCGCCAGCAGCCAAGATGTGGGGCAGGGCACCGGGGAGCTGTTTTTT.